Listed below are T cell receptor beta chains from one sample, sequenced in a study of human T cells and chemical hapten exposure. MiXCR, applied by TCRdb to the RACE reads, yields one record per CDR3 protein. Among 84,000 or so distinct CDR3 sequences, about 10% were seen once, and the ten largest hold approximately 2.2%. The starting material was whole blood, obtained in connection with sensitization to the hapten diphenylcyclopropenone (DPC). The origin of the receptors is a man aged 40-49 years with alopecia areata. Some clones in this sample may be carry-over from other donors' samples. The conserved cysteine and the conserved F or W are not part of the CDR3 here. D genes are given only for firm matches.

d_call v_call cdr3_aa
NA TRBV7-7 ASSLEVGSEAF
TRBD1 TRBV10-3 AISESTGGNSPLH
NA TRBV7-2 ASSLRRGSETQY
NA TRBV18 ASSPSNPGVQETQY
NA TRBV3-1 ASSQYARQSTGELF
NA TRBV6-2/TRBV6-3 ASSYPQHGYT
NA TRBV7-2 ASSYESRYTEAF
NA TRBV25-1 ASSDLDNEQF
NA TRBV14 ASSQDLGSANYGYT
TRBD2 TRBV5-1 ASSLEAGEETQY
NA TRBV27 ASSLRGSAYNEQF
TRBD2 TRBV6-2/TRBV6-3 ASLPLAGVYNEQF
NA TRBV3-1 ASSQGVGGIYGYT
TRBD2 TRBV19 ASSIDWGGNEQF
TRBD2 TRBV29-1 SVVTSGFYNEQF
TRBD2 TRBV6-2/TRBV6-3 ASSYYLPGLAGFHNEQF
NA TRBV5-1 ASSFFWGQEAF